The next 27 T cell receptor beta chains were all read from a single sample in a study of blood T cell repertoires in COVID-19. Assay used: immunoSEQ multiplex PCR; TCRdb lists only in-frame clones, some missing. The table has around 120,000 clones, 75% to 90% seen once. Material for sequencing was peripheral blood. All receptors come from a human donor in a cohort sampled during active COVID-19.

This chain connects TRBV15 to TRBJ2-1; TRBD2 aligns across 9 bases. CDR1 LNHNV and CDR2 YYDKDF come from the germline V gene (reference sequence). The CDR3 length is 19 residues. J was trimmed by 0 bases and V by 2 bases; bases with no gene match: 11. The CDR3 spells CATSRYDGTSRSSYNEQFF. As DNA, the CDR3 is TGTGCCACCAGCAGATACGACGGGACTAGCCGGAGCTCCTACAATGAGCAGTTCTTC.

The CDR3 coding sequence is TGTGCCACCACGACTTTAGTGCTAGCGGGGTACAATGAGCAGTTCTTC. Its translation is CATTTLVLAGYNEQFF. The V call is TRBV28, the J call TRBJ2-1; 9 bases are shared with TRBD2. Looked up from germline, CDR1 is MDHEN and CDR2 is SYDVKM. V trimming: 10 bases; J trimming: 4 bases; junction bases outside the gene matches: 14. CDR3 length equals 16 residues.

The CDR3, as DNA: TGTGCCAGCAGCTTAGTTGGCACCCAGTACTTC. Protein product: CASSLVGTQYF. The rearrangement links TRBV7-9 to TRBJ2-5; D unclear. The CDR3 is made up of 11 amino acids. V dropped 1 base and J dropped 8 bases, with 5 bases sitting between them. Germline lookup yields CDR1 SEHNR and CDR2 FQNEAQ (reference sequence).

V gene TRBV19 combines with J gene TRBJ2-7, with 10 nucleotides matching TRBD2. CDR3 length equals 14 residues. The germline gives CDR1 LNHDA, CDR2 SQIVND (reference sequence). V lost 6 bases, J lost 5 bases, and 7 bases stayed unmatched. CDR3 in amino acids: CASRSSGSLNEQYF. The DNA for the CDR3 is TGTGCCAGTAGATCTAGCGGGAGCTTGAACGAGCAGTACTTC.

The CDR3 nucleotides read TGTGCCAGCAGTTTCCAGCGGAACACCGGGGAGCTGTTTTTT. Its translation: CASSFQRNTGELFF. The V and J genes are TRBV28 and TRBJ2-2; D unresolved. The CDR3 runs 14 residues. Germline CDR1 reads MDHEN; CDR2 reads SYDVKM. The V end was cut by 3 bases, the J end by 1 base, with 6 bases between.

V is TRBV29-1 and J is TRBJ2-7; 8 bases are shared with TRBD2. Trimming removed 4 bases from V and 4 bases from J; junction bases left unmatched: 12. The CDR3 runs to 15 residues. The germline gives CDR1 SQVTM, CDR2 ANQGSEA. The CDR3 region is CSVVTGGLAVYEQYF. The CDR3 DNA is TGCAGCGTTGTTACTGGAGGACTAGCTGTATACGAGCAGTACTTC.

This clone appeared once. The CDR3 DNA sequence: TGTGCCAGCTCACCCTGGACTAGCAGGAATGAGCAGTTCTTC. As protein: CASSPWTSRNEQFF. This chain links TRBV18 with TRBJ2-1; 8 bases match TRBD2. The length of the CDR3 is 14 residues. The trim removed 3 bases at V and 7 bases at J, leaving 5 bases unmatched. Germline CDR1 is KGHSH and CDR2 is LQKENI.

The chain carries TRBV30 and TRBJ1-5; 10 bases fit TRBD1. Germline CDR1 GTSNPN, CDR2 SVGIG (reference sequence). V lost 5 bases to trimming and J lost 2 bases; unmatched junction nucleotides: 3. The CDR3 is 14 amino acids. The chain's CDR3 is CAWGGTGGNQPQHF. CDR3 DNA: TGTGCCTGGGGAGGGACAGGGGGCAATCAGCCCCAGCATTTT. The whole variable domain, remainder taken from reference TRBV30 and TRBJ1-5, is SQTIHQWPATLVQPVGSPLSLECTVEGTSNPNLYWYRQAAGRGLQLLFYSVGIGQISSEVPQNLSASRPQDRQFILSSKKLLLSDSGFYLCAWGGTGGNQPQHFGDGTRLSIL.

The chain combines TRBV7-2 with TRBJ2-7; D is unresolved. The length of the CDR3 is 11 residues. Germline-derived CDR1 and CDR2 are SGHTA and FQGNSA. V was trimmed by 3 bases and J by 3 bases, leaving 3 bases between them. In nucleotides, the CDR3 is TGTGCCAGCAGCTTTAGCTACGAGCAGTACTTC. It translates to CASSFSYEQYF. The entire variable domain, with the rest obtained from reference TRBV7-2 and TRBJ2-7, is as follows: GAGVSQSPSNKVTEKGKDVELRCDPISGHTALYWYRQSLGQGLEFLIYFQGNSAPDKSGLPSDRFSAERTGGSVSTLTIQRTQQEDSAVYLCASSFSYEQYFGPGTRLTVT.

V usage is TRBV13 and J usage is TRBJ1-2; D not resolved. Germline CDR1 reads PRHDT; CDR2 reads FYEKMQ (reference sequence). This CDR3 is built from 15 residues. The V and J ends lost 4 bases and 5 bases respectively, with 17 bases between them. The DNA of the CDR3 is TGTGCCAGCAGCTCCAGTCTCCTGAACCCATATGGCTACACCTTC. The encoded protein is CASSSSLLNPYGYTF.

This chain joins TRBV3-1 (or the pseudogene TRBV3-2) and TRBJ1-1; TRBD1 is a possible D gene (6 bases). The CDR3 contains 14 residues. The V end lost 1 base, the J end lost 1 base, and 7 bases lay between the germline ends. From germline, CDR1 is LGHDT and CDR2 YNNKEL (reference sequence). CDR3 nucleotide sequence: TGTGCCAGCAGCCAAGCGGACAGGAACACTGAAGCTTTCTTT. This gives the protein CASSQADRNTEAFF.

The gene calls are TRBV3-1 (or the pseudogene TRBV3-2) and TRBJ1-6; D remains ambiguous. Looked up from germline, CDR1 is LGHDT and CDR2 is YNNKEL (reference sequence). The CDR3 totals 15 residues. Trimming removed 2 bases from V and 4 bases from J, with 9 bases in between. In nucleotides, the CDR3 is TGTGCCAGCAGCCAATTGATAGAGTATAATTCACCCCTCCACTTT. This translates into CASSQLIEYNSPLHF.

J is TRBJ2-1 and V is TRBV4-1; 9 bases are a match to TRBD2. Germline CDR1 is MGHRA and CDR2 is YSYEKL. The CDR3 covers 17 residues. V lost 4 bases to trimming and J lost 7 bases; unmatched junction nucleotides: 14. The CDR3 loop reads CASSRDAPGLAWNEQFF. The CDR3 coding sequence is TGCGCCAGCAGCCGAGACGCTCCGGGACTAGCCTGGAATGAGCAGTTCTTC.

CDR3 nucleotide sequence: TGTGCCAGCAGTTCGACGCGGATGGCACAAGAGACCCAGTACTTC. This gives the protein CASSSTRMAQETQYF. The gene calls are TRBV2 and TRBJ2-5, with D uncertain. The germline V gene encodes CDR1 SNHLY and CDR2 FYNNEI. The CDR3 is 15 residues long. V was cut by 5 bases and J by 2 bases, with 15 bases left in between. The full variable domain, its missing parts supplied by reference TRBV2 and TRBJ2-5, is EPEVTQTPSHQVTQMGQEVILRCVPISNHLYFYWYRQILGQKVEFLVSFYNNEISEKSEIFDDQFSVERPDGSNFTLKIRSTKLEDSAMYFCASSSTRMAQETQYFGPGTRLLVL.

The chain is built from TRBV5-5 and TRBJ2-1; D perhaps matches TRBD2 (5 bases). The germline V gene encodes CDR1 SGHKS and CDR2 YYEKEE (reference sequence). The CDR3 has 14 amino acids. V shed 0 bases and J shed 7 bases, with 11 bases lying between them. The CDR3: CASSLESRDNEQFF. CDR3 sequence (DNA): TGTGCCAGCAGCTTGGAAAGTCGGGATAATGAGCAGTTCTTC.

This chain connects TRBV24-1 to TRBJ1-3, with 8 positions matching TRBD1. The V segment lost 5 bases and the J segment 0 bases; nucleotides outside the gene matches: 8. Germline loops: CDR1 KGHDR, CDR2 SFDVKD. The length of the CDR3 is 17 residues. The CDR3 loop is CATSGGGQASSGNTIYF. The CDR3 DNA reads TGTGCCACCAGTGGGGGGGGACAGGCTAGCTCTGGAAACACCATATATTTT.

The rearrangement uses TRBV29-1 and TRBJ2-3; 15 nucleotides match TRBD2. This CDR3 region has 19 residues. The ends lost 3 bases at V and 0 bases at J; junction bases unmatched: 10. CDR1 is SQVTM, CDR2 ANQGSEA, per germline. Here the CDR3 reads CSVDNPGLAGGGSTDTQYF. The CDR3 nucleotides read TGCAGCGTTGACAACCCGGGACTAGCGGGAGGAGGGAGCACAGATACGCAGTATTTT.

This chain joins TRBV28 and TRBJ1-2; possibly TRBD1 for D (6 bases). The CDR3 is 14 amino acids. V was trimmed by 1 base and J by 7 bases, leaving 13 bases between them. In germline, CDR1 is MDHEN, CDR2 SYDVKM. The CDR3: CASSLSNRVRGYTF. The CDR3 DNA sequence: TGTGCCAGCAGTTTATCCAACAGGGTACGTGGCTACACCTTC.

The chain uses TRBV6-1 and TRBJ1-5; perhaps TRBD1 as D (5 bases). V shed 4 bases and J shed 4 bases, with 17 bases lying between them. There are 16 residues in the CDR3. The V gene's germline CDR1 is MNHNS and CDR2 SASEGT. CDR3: CASSVFSGLNNQPQHF. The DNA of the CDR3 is TGTGCCAGCAGTGTGTTTTCAGGGCTGAATAATCAGCCCCAGCATTTT.

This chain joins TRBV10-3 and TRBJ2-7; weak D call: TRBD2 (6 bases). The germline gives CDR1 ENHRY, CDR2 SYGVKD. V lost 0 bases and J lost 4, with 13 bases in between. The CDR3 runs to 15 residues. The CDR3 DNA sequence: TGTGCCATCAGTGAGTCCCGAGGGAGGCTTTACGAGCAGTACTTC. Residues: CAISESRGRLYEQYF.

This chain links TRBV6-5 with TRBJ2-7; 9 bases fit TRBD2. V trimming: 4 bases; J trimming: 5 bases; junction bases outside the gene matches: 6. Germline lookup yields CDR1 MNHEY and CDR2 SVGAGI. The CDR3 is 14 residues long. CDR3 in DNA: TGTGCCAGCAGTTCAGTAGCGGGAGCTGACGAGCAGTACTTC. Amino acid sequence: CASSSVAGADEQYF.

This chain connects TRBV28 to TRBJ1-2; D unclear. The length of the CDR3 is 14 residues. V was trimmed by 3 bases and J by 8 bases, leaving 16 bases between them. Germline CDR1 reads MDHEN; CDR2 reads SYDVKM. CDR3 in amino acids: CASSLVSTLRGYTF. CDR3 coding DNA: TGTGCCAGCAGTTTGGTCTCAACGCTTCGGGGCTACACCTTC.

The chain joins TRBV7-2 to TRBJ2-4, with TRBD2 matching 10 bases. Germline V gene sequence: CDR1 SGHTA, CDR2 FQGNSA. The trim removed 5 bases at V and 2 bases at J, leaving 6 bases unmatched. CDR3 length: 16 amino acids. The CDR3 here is CASSLRLAGSKNIQYF. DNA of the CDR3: TGTGCCAGCAGCCTTAGACTAGCGGGCTCCAAAAACATTCAGTACTTC.

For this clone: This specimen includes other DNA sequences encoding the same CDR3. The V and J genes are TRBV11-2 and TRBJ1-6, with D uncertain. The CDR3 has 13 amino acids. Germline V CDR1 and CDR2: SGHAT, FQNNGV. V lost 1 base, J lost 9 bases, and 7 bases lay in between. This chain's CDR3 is CASSLGAGSPLHF. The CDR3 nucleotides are TGTGCCAGCAGCTTAGGGGCGGGTTCACCCCTCCACTTT.

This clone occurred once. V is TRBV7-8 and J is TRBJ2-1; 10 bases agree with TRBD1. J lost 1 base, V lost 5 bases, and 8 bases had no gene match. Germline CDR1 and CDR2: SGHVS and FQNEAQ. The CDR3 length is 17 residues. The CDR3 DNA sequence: TGTGCCAGCAGCAAAGACAGGGGGCGCGGGTCCTACAATGAGCAGTTCTTC. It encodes CASSKDRGRGSYNEQFF.

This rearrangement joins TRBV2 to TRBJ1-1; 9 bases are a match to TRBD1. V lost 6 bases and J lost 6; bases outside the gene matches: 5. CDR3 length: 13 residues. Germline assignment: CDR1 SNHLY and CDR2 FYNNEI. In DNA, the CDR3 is TGTGCCAGCAGCGGACAGGGGTTGGCTGAAGCTTTCTTT. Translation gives CASSGQGLAEAFF. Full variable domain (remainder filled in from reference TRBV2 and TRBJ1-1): EPEVTQTPSHQVTQMGQEVILRCVPISNHLYFYWYRQILGQKVEFLVSFYNNEISEKSEIFDDQFSVERPDGSNFTLKIRSTKLEDSAMYFCASSGQGLAEAFFGQGTRLTVV.

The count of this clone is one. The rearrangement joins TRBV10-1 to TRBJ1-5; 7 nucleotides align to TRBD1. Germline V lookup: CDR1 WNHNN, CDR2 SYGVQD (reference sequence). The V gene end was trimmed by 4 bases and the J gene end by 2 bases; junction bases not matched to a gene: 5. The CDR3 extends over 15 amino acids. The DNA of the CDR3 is TGCGCCAGCAGTGCAGACGACAGGGGCAATCAGCCCCAGCATTTT. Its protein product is CASSADDRGNQPQHF.